This T cell receptor beta chain is from a study of T cells in Graves' hyperthyroidism and ophthalmopathy. This clonotype was seen ten or more times. Its target is unknown. There were TCR beta CDR3 regions amplified from RNA transcripts. The TCR CDR3 first-round RT-PCR relied on the HTBI primer set. TCRdb called the multiplex PCR reads again in MiXCR, with one record for every CDR3 protein. The sample shows 390,000 or so distinct CDR3 sequences, roughly 15% of them seen only once. The CDR3 sequence is 18 residues long. After removal of 2 bases from V and 2 bases from J, the junction contained 14 bases not matched to a gene. Per the germline V gene, CDR1 is MNHEY and CDR2 is SMNVEV (reference sequence). Study conclusions and caveats: The blood repertoire included most of the expanded thyroid clonotypes above 0.001.

This chain joins TRBV27 and TRBJ2-7; 8 nucleotides agree with TRBD2. Sequences were obtained from blood. The receptor was isolated from a man between 18 and 29 years old with Graves' ophthalmopathy. The CDR3 spells CASSLGPPVAGRTYEQYF. Here the CDR3 DNA reads TGTGCCAGCAGTTTAGGCCCCCCGGTAGCGGGAAGGACCTACGAGCAGTACTTC.